This passage covers 15 T cell receptor beta chains from one sample sequenced in a study of post-analysis software for immune sequencing data. Study results and caveats: In patients, TRBV5-6, TRBV5-1 and TRBV20-1 belonged to five TRBV segments found more frequently than in controls.

Unique molecular identifiers tagged the TCR beta cDNA libraries. TCRdb re-derived calls from the PCR reads in MiXCR, one entry per CDR3 protein. The sample contains about 760,000 distinct CDR3 sequences, 30% of which appear only once. These receptors lack a known antigen. The specimen sequenced was blood. Source of these receptors: a girl under 18 with multiple sclerosis.

In its sample, this clonotype was seen a few times. The chain uses TRBV20-1 and TRBJ2-3; D is uncertain. V lost 0 bases, J lost 2 bases, and 12 bases lay in between. The CDR3 has 15 residues. The germline gives CDR1 DFQATT, CDR2 SNEGSKA (reference sequence). CDR3 loop: CSARDPWRNTDTQYF. Here the CDR3 DNA reads TGCAGTGCTAGAGATCCATGGCGGAACACAGATACGCAGTATTTT.

The chain joins TRBV7-2 to TRBJ2-4, with 10 bases identical to TRBD1. The CDR3 is 16 amino acids. CDR1 and CDR2 from the germline V gene are SGHTA and FQGNSA. Trimming removed 3 bases from V and 1 base from J; junction bases left unmatched: 3. For the CDR3, the DNA is TGTGCCAGCAGCTTCGGGACAGGGGCGGCCAAAAACATTCAGTACTTC. Protein product: CASSFGTGAAKNIQYF.

The J gene is TRBJ1-4, the V gene TRBV20-1; the match to TRBD1 covers 8 bases. The trim removed 5 bases at V and 5 bases at J, leaving 4 bases unmatched. CDR1 DFQATT and CDR2 SNEGSKA come from the germline V gene (reference sequence). CDR3 length equals 13 residues. CDR3 nucleotide sequence: TGCAGTGCTCGGGCAGGGGGCAATGAAAAACTGTTTTTT. Translating gives CSARAGGNEKLFF.

CDR3 in amino acids: CASSSGVKNKQFF. CDR3 in DNA: TGTGCCAGCAGCTCCGGGGTTAAGAATAAGCAGTTCTTC. J is TRBJ2-1 and V is TRBV7-9; TRBD2 is a possible D gene (5 bases). Per germline, CDR1 SEHNR and CDR2 FQNEAQ (reference sequence). V dropped 4 bases and J dropped 11 bases, with 15 bases sitting between them. The CDR3 runs 13 residues.

This clonotype was counted a few times. V is TRBV20-1 and J is TRBJ2-5, with 12 bases lining up with TRBD2. CDR1 is DFQATT, CDR2 SNEGSKA, per germline (reference sequence). CDR3 length equals 15 residues. After removal of 3 bases from V and 1 base from J, the junction contained 3 bases not matched to a gene. The CDR3 here is CSASATSGGQETQYF. The CDR3 DNA reads as TGCAGTGCTAGTGCGACTAGCGGGGGCCAAGAGACCCAGTACTTC.

This clonotype was counted a few times. This rearrangement joins TRBV28 to TRBJ2-5; D not certain. Trimming removed 5 bases at V and 5 bases at J, with 12 bases between. The CDR3 contains 13 residues. The V gene's germline CDR1 is MDHEN and CDR2 SYDVKM. The CDR3 sequence: CASSLVWTETQYF. The CDR3 nucleotides read TGTGCCAGCAGTCTCGTCTGGACGGAGACCCAGTACTTC.

The chain employs TRBV5-1 and TRBJ2-7; 8 nucleotides align to TRBD1. V lost 4 bases and J lost 5; bases outside the gene matches: 8. The CDR3 loop spans 14 amino acids. Per the germline V gene, CDR1 is SGHRS and CDR2 is YFSETQ. Here the CDR3 DNA reads TGCGCCAGCAGCGCCGACAGGGGACGGGACGAGCAGTACTTC. It translates to CASSADRGRDEQYF.

The V and J genes are TRBV15 and TRBJ2-1; 7 bases fit TRBD1. The CDR3 contains 15 residues. Per the germline V gene, CDR1 is LNHNV and CDR2 is YYDKDF (reference sequence). After removal of 6 bases from V and 0 bases from J, the junction contained 5 bases not matched to a gene. The DNA of the CDR3 is TGTGCCACCAGTAGCGACAGGGCCTCCTACAATGAGCAGTTCTTC. This translates into CATSSDRASYNEQFF.

The V and J genes are TRBV7-9 and TRBJ2-1; the D is unclear. This CDR3 is 14 amino acids long. Germline V CDR1 and CDR2: SEHNR, FQNEAQ (reference sequence). Trimming took 9 bases from V and 10 from J, leaving 22 bases between them. The CDR3 region is CASTTGRQGREQFF. The CDR3 DNA sequence: TGTGCCAGTACCACTGGGCGGCAAGGAAGGGAGCAGTTCTTC.

This sequence joins TRBV28 and TRBJ1-1; maybe TRBD1 (6 bases). This CDR3 is 10 amino acids long. V lost 6 bases, J lost 8 bases, and 7 bases lay in between. Per germline, CDR1 MDHEN and CDR2 SYDVKM. The CDR3 DNA is TGTGCCAGCAGGGACAGCGAAGCTTTCTTT. Encoded protein: CASRDSEAFF. Variable domain in full (rest from reference TRBV28 and TRBJ1-1): DVKVTQSSRYLVKRTGEKVFLECVQDMDHENMFWYRQDPGLGLRLIYFSYDVKMKEKGDIPEGYSVSREKKERFSLILESASTNQTSMYLCASRDSEAFFGQGTRLTVV.

This clonotype has only a few counts. The V call is TRBV12-3 or TRBV12-4, the J call TRBJ1-5, with TRBD1 as a possible D gene (5 bases). With 5 bases removed from V and 7 bases from J, the gap between germline ends came to 12 bases. This CDR3 is built from 13 residues. The CDR3 loop reads CASSSARGQPQHF. The CDR3 coding sequence is TGTGCCAGCAGTAGCGCGAGGGGACAGCCCCAGCATTTT.

There are a few counts of this clonotype. The CDR3 DNA sequence: TGTGCCAGCAGCGTAGGGGCTAGAACGGATACGCAGTATTTT. This codes for CASSVGARTDTQYF. The rearrangement joins TRBV9 to TRBJ2-3; D not certain. CDR3 length: 14 amino acids. Looked up from germline, CDR1 is SGDLS and CDR2 is YYNGEE. Trimming removed 0 bases from V and 6 bases from J, with 11 bases in between.

The chain combines TRBV28 with TRBJ1-5; no clear D. Germline assignment: CDR1 MDHEN and CDR2 SYDVKM. The length of the CDR3 is 15 residues. V lost 8 bases to trimming and J lost 3 bases, with 17 bases between them. CDR3 nucleotides: TGTGCCAGCCTCCTTTCCGGGAATTACAATCAGCCCCAGCATTTT. Amino acids: CASLLSGNYNQPQHF.

This clonotype was seen a few times. The chain couples TRBV20-1 to TRBJ1-6; TRBD1 aligns across 9 bases. From germline, CDR1 is DFQATT and CDR2 SNEGSKA (reference sequence). The CDR3 has 17 residues. Trimming at V came to 6 bases and at J to 5 bases, leaving 14 bases not matched to a gene. This CDR3 reads CSASGTGTIGNNSPLHF. Here the CDR3 DNA reads TGCAGTGCGTCCGGGACAGGGACAATAGGGAATAATTCACCCCTCCACTTT.

The gene calls are TRBV10-3 and TRBJ1-1; weak D call: TRBD1 (6 bases). The CDR3 extends over 14 amino acids. Germline V gives CDR1 ENHRY, CDR2 SYGVKD. Trimming pared 8 bases from V and 2 bases from J, leaving 15 bases between. CDR3 nucleotides: TGTGCCATCCAGCCCAGGACAGACAACACTGAAGCTTTCTTT. Its translation is CAIQPRTDNTEAFF.